This T cell receptor beta chain is drawn from a study of regulatory T cells in long-lasting Graves disease. As for the study in general: The study counted Graves' disease as persistent given over 5 years of antithyroid drugs and positive TSH receptor antibodies. Findings and limits, study-wide: The study found TRBV28, TRBJ1-2 and TRBJ2-5 favored in persistent disease. TCR diversity was lower in persistent than newly diagnosed Graves' disease.

Construction of the TCR beta libraries employed iRepertoire HTBI primers in conjunction with Arm-PCR of CDR3 regions. TCRdb passed the multiplex PCR reads through MiXCR, listing each CDR3 protein once. The table lists 400,000 to 500,000 distinct CDR3 sequences, roughly 22% of them singletons. On this clonotype: Antigen unknown.

Documented time point: persistent/refractory GD, antithyroid drugs over 5 years with positive TRAb. There was RNA extracted from PBMCs, and the TCR library was made from it. Germline V lookup: CDR1 MNHNS, CDR2 SASEGT. The V and J ends lost 6 bases and 9 bases, in that order; junction bases with no gene match: 9. The CDR3 totals 16 residues. The sample consisted of peripheral blood mononuclear cells (PBMCs), taken when the disease was refractory, from a patient treated with antithyroid drugs. The clonotype was recovered from a female donor with Graves disease. This chain joins TRBV6-1 and TRBJ2-1, with 15 bases that match TRBD2. Here the CDR3 DNA reads TGTGCCAGCAGGCGGACTAGCGGGAGGGCCGTAAGTGAGCAGTTCTTC. Protein sequence: CASRRTSGRAVSEQFF.